A selection of T cell receptor beta chains follows, all from one sample in a study of T cell responses to AZD1222 COVID-19 vaccine. Some clones are missing from TCRdb's copy, which holds only in-frame ones; the method was immunoSEQ multiplex PCR. The repertoire holds 80,000 to 100,000 clones, with around 90% as singletons. The sequenced sample was peripheral blood, obtained 28 days after the second AZD1222 dose. The receptors here all came from an adult who received the AZD1222 COVID-19 vaccine. CDR3s include the opening cysteine and the closing phenylalanine or tryptophan. D genes are given only for firm matches. A row's size may be missing; if present it is once, few, many or a size class.

>TRBV2|14|NA|TRBJ2-3|NA
CASSEALDTDTQYF
TGTGCCAGCAGTGAGGCACTAGACACAGATACGCAGTATTTT
>TRBV28|15|NA|TRBJ2-7|once
CASSLGSPSSYEQYF
TGTGCCAGCAGTTTGGGATCCCCTAGCTCCTACGAGCAGTACTTC
>TRBV5-1|15|TRBD1|TRBJ2-5|NA
CASSSGSGGVETQYF
TGCGCCAGCAGCTCCGGGTCAGGGGGCGTTGAGACCCAGTACTTC
>TRBV30|15|NA|TRBJ2-1|NA
CAWSEGWSSYNEQFF
TGTGCCTGGAGTGAAGGGTGGAGCTCCTACAATGAGCAGTTCTTC
>TRBV7-9|13|TRBD1|TRBJ1-1|NA
CASSYRGNTEAFF
TGTGCCAGCAGTTACAGGGGGAACACTGAAGCTTTCTTT
>TRBV18|15|NA|TRBJ1-2|NA
CASSPDSIILYGYTF
TGTGCCAGCTCACCGGACTCAATTATTTTATATGGCTACACCTTC
>TRBV7-8|13|NA|TRBJ2-7|NA
CASSLSFSYEQYF
TGTGCCAGCAGCTTAAGCTTCTCCTACGAGCAGTACTTC
>TRBV5-4|15|NA|TRBJ1-4|once
CASSEDHATNEKLFF
TGTGCCAGCAGCGAGGACCACGCAACTAATGAAAAACTGTTTTTT
>TRBV6-1|14|TRBD2|TRBJ2-3|once
CASSEAAGSDTQYF
TGTGCCAGCAGTGAAGCAGCGGGGTCAGATACGCAGTATTTT
>TRBV19|13|NA|TRBJ1-4|NA
CASSHIAEEKLFF
TGTGCCAGTTCGCACATCGCCGAGGAAAAACTGTTTTTT
>TRBV4-2|16|NA|TRBJ2-5|NA
CASSQGGAGAQETQYF
TGTGCCAGCAGCCAAGGGGGGGCTGGGGCCCAAGAGACCCAGTACTTC
>TRBV7-9|13|NA|TRBJ2-7|NA
CASSLDSDYEQYF
TGTGCCAGCAGCCTGGACAGTGACTACGAGCAGTACTTC
>TRBV5-1|16|NA|TRBJ2-6|NA
CASSITGTSGANVLTF
TGCGCCAGCAGCATTACAGGGACTTCTGGGGCCAACGTCCTGACTTTC
>TRBV6-5|13|TRBD1|TRBJ1-2|NA
CASSRDSRYGYTF
TGTGCCAGCAGTCGGGACAGCCGCTATGGCTACACCTTC
>TRBV12-3/TRBV12-4|12|NA|TRBJ1-1|NA
CASSRAGREAFF
TGTGCCAGCAGTCGGGCAGGGCGAGAAGCTTTCTTT
>TRBV9|13|NA|TRBJ2-7|NA
CASSVRGGPPQYF
TGTGCCAGCAGCGTGAGGGGGGGGCCCCCGCAGTACTTC
>TRBV9|17|NA|TRBJ1-6|NA
CASSVNPWSSYNSPLHF
TGTGCCAGCAGCGTAAATCCCTGGAGCTCCTATAATTCACCCCTCCACTTT
>TRBV11-1|14|NA|TRBJ2-5|NA
CASSLQTRQETQYF
TGTGCCAGCAGCTTGCAGACTAGACAAGAGACCCAGTACTTC
>TRBV5-1|13|NA|TRBJ1-1|NA
CASSSGPGAEAFF
TGCGCCAGCAGCTCGGGCCCTGGCGCTGAAGCTTTCTTT
>TRBV19|15|TRBD1|TRBJ2-3|NA
CASSMTGGEGDTQYF
TGTGCCAGTAGTATGACAGGGGGCGAGGGAGATACGCAGTATTTT
>TRBV19|12|TRBD1|TRBJ2-5|NA
CASSRGRETQYF
TGTGCCAGTAGCAGGGGGCGAGAGACCCAGTACTTC
>TRBV7-2|15|TRBD1|TRBJ1-2|NA
CASSLRGTGKDGYTF
TGTGCCAGCAGCTTAAGAGGGACAGGGAAGGATGGCTACACCTTC
>TRBV12-5|13|TRBD1|TRBJ1-2|NA
CASGLETGVGYTF
TGTGCTAGTGGTTTGGAGACAGGGGTCGGCTACACCTTC
>TRBV7-8|15|NA|TRBJ2-7|NA
CASSLGGARTYEQYF
TGTGCCAGCAGCTTAGGGGGGGCTCGGACCTACGAGCAGTACTTC
>TRBV6-2/TRBV6-3|12|NA|TRBJ2-5|NA
CASSYSQETQYF
TGTGCCAGCAGTTACTCCCAAGAGACCCAGTACTTC
>TRBV4-1|12|NA|TRBJ1-1|NA
CASSHQGTEAFF
TGCGCCAGCAGCCACCAGGGAACTGAAGCTTTCTTT
>TRBV7-7|13|TRBD2|TRBJ2-1|NA
CASSNRPGGPEFF
TGTGCTAGCAGCAACCGCCCGGGGGGGCCGGAGTTCTTC
>TRBV29-1|12|NA|TRBJ2-5|once
CSGEAGQETQYF
TGCAGTGGAGAGGCAGGACAAGAGACCCAGTACTTC
>TRBV3-1/TRBV3-2|14|NA|TRBJ2-4|NA
CASSQRETKNIQYF
TGTGCCAGCAGCCAAAGGGAAACCAAAAACATTCAGTACTTC
>TRBV5-1|17|TRBD1|TRBJ1-3|NA
CASSSGTGGLGGNTIYF
TGCGCCAGCAGTTCCGGGACAGGGGGCCTGGGTGGAAACACCATATATTTT
>TRBV7-7|12|NA|TRBJ2-3|NA
CASSPYTDTQYF
TGTGCTAGCAGCCCATACACAGATACGCAGTATTTT
>TRBV3-1/TRBV3-2|14|TRBD1|TRBJ1-1|NA
CASSQGYRGYEAFF
TGTGCCAGCAGCCAAGGTTACAGGGGGTATGAAGCTTTCTTT
>TRBV15|12|NA|TRBJ2-1|NA
CATSTPYNEQFF
TGTGCCACCAGCACGCCCTACAATGAGCAGTTCTTC
>TRBV9|15|TRBD2|TRBJ2-1|few
CASSVEPGGYNEQFF
TGTGCCAGCAGCGTAGAGCCGGGGGGCTACAATGAGCAGTTCTTC
>TRBV29-1|16|NA|TRBJ1-1|NA
CSVDPRGGATNTEAFF
TGCAGCGTTGACCCAAGGGGGGGCGCAACGAACACTGAAGCTTTCTTT
>TRBV30|13|NA|TRBJ2-7|once
CAWSQTSSYEQYF
TGTGCCTGGAGTCAGACAAGCTCCTACGAGCAGTACTTC
>TRBV7-3|14|TRBD1|TRBJ1-1|NA
CASSKQGEGTEAFF
TGTGCCAGCAGCAAACAGGGGGAGGGCACTGAAGCTTTCTTT
>TRBV5-6|15|NA|TRBJ2-1|NA
CASSLVAGIINEQFF
TGTGCCAGCAGCTTGGTCGCAGGGATCATCAATGAGCAGTTCTTC
>TRBV6-5|16|TRBD1|TRBJ1-3|NA
CASSYSDRGHGNTIYF
TGTGCCAGCAGTTACTCCGACAGGGGGCATGGAAACACCATATATTTT
>TRBV9|14|NA|TRBJ1-1|once
CASSVTGRAIQAFF
TGTGCCAGCAGCGTAACCGGGCGGGCGATTCAAGCTTTCTTT
>TRBV19|13|NA|TRBJ2-2|NA
CASRESYTGELFF
TGTGCCAGTCGGGAGTCCTACACCGGGGAGCTGTTTTTT
>TRBV18|15|TRBD1|TRBJ1-5|NA
CASSPGTGLNQPQHF
TGTGCCAGCTCACCCGGGACAGGGCTCAATCAGCCCCAGCATTTT
>TRBV6-2/TRBV6-3|15|TRBD1|TRBJ2-1|NA
CASSYQDRLYNEQFF
TGTGCCAGCAGTTACCAGGACAGGCTGTACAATGAGCAGTTCTTC
>TRBV19|16|TRBD1|TRBJ1-5|NA
CASSYRGINSNQPQHF
TGTGCCAGTAGTTACAGGGGGATCAATAGCAATCAGCCCCAGCATTTT
>TRBV7-8|16|NA|TRBJ2-1|NA
CASSLVQGTTYNEQFF
TGTGCCAGCAGCTTAGTCCAGGGAACAACCTACAATGAGCAGTTCTTC
>TRBV7-2|15|TRBD1|TRBJ1-1|NA
CASSLTRTGDTEAFF
TGTGCCAGCAGCTTAACCCGGACAGGGGACACTGAAGCTTTCTTT
>TRBV19|15|NA|TRBJ1-3|NA
CASSTPQSGGNTIYF
TGTGCCAGTAGTACCCCTCAGTCGGGGGGCAACACCATATATTTT
>TRBV28|16|NA|TRBJ1-3|NA
CASSFVRGNIGNTIYF
TGTGCCAGCAGTTTTGTTAGGGGAAATATTGGAAACACCATATATTTT
>TRBV15|18|NA|TRBJ1-5|NA
CATSTLNTVPYSNQPQHF
TGTGCCACCAGCACCCTCAACACCGTACCTTATAGCAATCAGCCCCAGCATTTT
>TRBV19|13|TRBD1|TRBJ2-7|once
CASTSGGGYEQYF
TGTGCCAGTACCTCAGGGGGCGGGTACGAGCAGTACTTC
>TRBV24-1|17|TRBD1|TRBJ2-5|NA
CATSAWTGGADQETQYF
TGTGCCACCAGTGCTTGGACAGGGGGCGCAGATCAGGAGACCCAGTACTTC
>TRBV19|15|TRBD1|TRBJ2-3|NA
CASSIFGTGTDTQYF
TGTGCCAGTAGTATATTCGGGACAGGGACAGATACGCAGTATTTT